The clone carrying this T cell receptor beta chain was seen a handful of times. The data were taken from a study of T-cell reconstitution after alpha-beta-depleted transplantation in children. The CDR3 totals 16 residues. Germline-derived CDR1 and CDR2 are SGHRS and YFSETQ. V dropped 0 bases and J dropped 0 bases, with 9 bases sitting between them. Unique molecular identifiers were built into the TCRbeta library. Via MiXCR, TCRdb re-called the PCR reads, giving one row per CDR3 protein. Of 700,000 to 950,000 distinct CDR3 sequences detected, less than 20% appear once; the ten largest clones hold roughly 5%.

The source material was PBMCs, mostly from graft donor cells, sampled 360 days after TCRalphabeta/CD19-depleted stem cell transplant. The chain carries TRBV5-1 and TRBJ2-2, with a possible D match to TRBD2 (6 bases). This receptor was obtained from a male patient aged 5 to 17 who had a stem cell transplant for acute lymphoblastic leukemia, so the T cells may come from the graft donor. For the CDR3, the DNA is TGCGCCAGCAGCTTGGGTAGCGGAACGAACACCGGGGAGCTGTTTTTT. Amino acid sequence: CASSLGSGTNTGELFF.